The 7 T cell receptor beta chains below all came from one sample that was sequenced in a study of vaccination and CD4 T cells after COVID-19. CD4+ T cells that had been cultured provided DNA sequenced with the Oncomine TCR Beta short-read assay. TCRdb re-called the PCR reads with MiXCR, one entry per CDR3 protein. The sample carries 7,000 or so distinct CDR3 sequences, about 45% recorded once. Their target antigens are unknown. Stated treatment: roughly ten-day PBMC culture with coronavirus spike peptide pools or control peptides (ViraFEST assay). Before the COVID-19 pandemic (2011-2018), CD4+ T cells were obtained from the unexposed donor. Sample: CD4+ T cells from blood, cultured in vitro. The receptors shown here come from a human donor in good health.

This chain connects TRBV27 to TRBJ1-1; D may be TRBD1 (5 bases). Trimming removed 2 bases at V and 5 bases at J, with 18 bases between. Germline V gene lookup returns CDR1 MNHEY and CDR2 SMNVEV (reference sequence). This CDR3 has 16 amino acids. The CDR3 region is CASSLVGSSRGTEAFF. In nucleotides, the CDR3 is TGTGCCAGCAGTTTAGTCGGTTCCTCCCGGGGGACTGAAGCTTTCTTT.

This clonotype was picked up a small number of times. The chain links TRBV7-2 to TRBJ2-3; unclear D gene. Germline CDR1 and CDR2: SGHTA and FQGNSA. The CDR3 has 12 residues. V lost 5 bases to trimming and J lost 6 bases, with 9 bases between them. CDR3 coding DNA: TGTGCCAGCAGCCCTGCCGGGGATACGCAGTATTTT. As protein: CASSPAGDTQYF. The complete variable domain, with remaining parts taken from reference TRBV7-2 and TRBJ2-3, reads GAGVSQSPSNKVTEKGKDVELRCDPISGHTALYWYRQSLGQGLEFLIYFQGNSAPDKSGLPSDRFSAERTGGSVSTLTIQRTQQEDSAVYLCASSPAGDTQYFGPGTRLTVL.

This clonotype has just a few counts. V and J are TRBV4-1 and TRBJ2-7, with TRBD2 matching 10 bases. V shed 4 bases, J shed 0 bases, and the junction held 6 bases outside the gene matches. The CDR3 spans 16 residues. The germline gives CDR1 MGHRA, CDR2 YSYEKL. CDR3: CASSPFPSGSSYEQYF. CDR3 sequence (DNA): TGCGCCAGCAGCCCTTTCCCTAGCGGGAGCTCCTACGAGCAGTACTTC.

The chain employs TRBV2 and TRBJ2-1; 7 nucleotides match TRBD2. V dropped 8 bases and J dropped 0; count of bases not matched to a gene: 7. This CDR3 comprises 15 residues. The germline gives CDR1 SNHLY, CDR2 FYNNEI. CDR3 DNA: TGTGCCAGCTCACCGGGGGGACCCTCCTACAATGAGCAGTTCTTC. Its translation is CASSPGGPSYNEQFF.

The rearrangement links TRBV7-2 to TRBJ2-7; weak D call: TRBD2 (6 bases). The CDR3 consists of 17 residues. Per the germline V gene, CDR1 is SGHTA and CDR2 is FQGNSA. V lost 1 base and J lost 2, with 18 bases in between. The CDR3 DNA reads TGTGCCAGCAGCTTAGGGGGTTGGGGGGTCACGCCCTACGAGCAGTACTTC. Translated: CASSLGGWGVTPYEQYF.

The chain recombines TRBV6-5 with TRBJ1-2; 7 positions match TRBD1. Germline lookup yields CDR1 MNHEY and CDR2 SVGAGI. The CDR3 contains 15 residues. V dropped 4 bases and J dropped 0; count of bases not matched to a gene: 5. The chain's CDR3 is CASSSSDRANYGYTF. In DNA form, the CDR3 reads TGTGCCAGCAGTTCTTCCGACAGGGCTAACTATGGCTACACCTTC.

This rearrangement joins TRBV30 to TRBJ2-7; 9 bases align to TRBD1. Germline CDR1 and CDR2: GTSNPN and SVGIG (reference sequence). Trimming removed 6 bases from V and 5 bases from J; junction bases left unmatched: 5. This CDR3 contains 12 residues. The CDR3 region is CACVQGAHEQYF. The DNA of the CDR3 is TGTGCCTGCGTACAGGGGGCCCACGAGCAGTACTTC.